This TCR beta chain stems from a study of post-analysis software for immune sequencing data. Study-level findings and limits: In patients, about five TRBV segments were more frequent than in controls, with TRBV5-6, TRBV5-1 and TRBV20-1 among them.

The CDR3 length is 15 residues. Looked up from germline, CDR1 is ENHRY and CDR2 is SYGVKD. cDNA libraries of TCR beta carried unique molecular identifiers. Hundreds of thousands of cDNA molecules came from 1 to 10 million T cells. One entry per CDR3 protein, called by TCRdb with MiXCR from the PCR reads. The sample consists of roughly 800,000 distinct CDR3 sequences, more than 45% of them appearing once. With regard to this clonotype: The antigen remains undetermined. The germline gene is not matched at one end of the junction; a read error may be the cause.

The sequenced sample was blood. V and J are TRBV10-3 and TRBJ2-7; D is possibly TRBD2 (6 bases). The TCR was taken from a girl between 10 and 17 years old with multiple sclerosis. CDR3 amino acids: CTISESIAEPYEQYF. CDR3 nucleotides: TGTACCATCAGTGAGTCGATAGCGGAGCCCTACGAGCAGTACTTC.